This T cell receptor beta chain was recovered during a study of blood T cell repertoires in COVID-19. The V gene's germline CDR1 is SEHNR and CDR2 FQNEAQ (reference sequence). The V and J ends lost 5 bases and 1 base respectively, with 8 bases between them. The CDR3 extends over 13 amino acids. Here immunoSEQ multiplex PCR was the method, and the copy in TCRdb shows in-frame clones only, minus some. The sample carries roughly 180,000 clones, more than 65% recorded once. J is TRBJ1-1 and V is TRBV7-9; D is ambiguous. This clonotype was sampled from a middle-aged woman with acute COVID-19. Sequenced sample: PBMCs or T cells enriched from blood (not recorded which). The CDR3 nucleotides read TGTGCCAGCAGCAGCGGAAGGAACACTGAAGCTTTCTTT. It yields the protein CASSSGRNTEAFF.